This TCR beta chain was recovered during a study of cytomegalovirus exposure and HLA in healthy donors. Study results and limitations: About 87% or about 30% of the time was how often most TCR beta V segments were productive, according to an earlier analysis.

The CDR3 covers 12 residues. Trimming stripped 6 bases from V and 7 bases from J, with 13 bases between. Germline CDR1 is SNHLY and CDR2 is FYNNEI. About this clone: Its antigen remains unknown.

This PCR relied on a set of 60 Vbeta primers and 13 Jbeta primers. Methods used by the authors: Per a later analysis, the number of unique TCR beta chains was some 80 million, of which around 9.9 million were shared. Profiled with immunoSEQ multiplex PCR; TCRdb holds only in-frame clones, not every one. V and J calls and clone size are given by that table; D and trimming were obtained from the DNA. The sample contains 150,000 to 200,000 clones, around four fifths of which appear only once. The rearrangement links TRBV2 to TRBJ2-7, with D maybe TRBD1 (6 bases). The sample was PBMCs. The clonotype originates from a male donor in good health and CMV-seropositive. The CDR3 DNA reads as TGTGCCAGCAGACTGGGACAATGGGAGCAGTACTTC. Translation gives CASRLGQWEQYF.